This T cell receptor beta chain was identified during a study of blood T cell repertoires in COVID-19. Looking at the study overall: The United States, Italy and Spain supplied acute and convalescent COVID-19 samples. From T cells, B-cell-depleted T cells, or PBMCs came the material, which was cDNA or gDNA.

The junction had 12 bases not matched to a gene; V was cut back by 4 bases and J by 9 bases. The CDR3 runs 16 residues. Germline assignment: CDR1 LNHDA and CDR2 SQIVND (reference sequence). As handled by the study authors: How many nucleated cells were present was estimated from reference gene primer amplification. Data came from immunoSEQ multiplex PCR; TCRdb stores just in-frame clones and leaves some out. V and J calls plus clone size are reproduced from that table; the DNA served to infer D and trimming. Of approximately 140,000 clones in the sample, roughly 90% are singletons; the top ten hold about 4%.

Sequenced input: peripheral blood. This clonotype originated in a woman aged 55-70 years with active or convalescent COVID-19. This sequence joins TRBV19 and TRBJ1-6; TRBD1 aligns across 7 bases. The CDR3 DNA reads TGTGCCAGTAGTAGGACCTGGGACAGTCTGCGTTCACCCCTCCACTTT. Translation: CASSRTWDSLRSPLHF.